The 15 T cell receptor beta chains in this list originate from one sample, sequenced in a study of monozygotic twins with inflammatory bowel disease. TCRdb re-analyzed the 5' RACE reads; it lists each CDR3 protein once, without DNA. This table lists fewer than 550,000 distinct CDR3 sequences. The specimen was blood. Receptor source: a human donor with ulcerative colitis or Crohn's disease, or a healthy co-twin of an affected twin (not recorded which).

The chain recombines TRBV12-3 or TRBV12-4 with TRBJ1-1. This CDR3 has 14 residues. The CDR3: CASSRSGRNTEAFF.

The chain links TRBV15 to TRBJ2-7. Germline V CDR1 and CDR2: LNHNV, YYDKDF (reference sequence). This CDR3 contains 15 residues. CDR3 protein: CATSRDQGTSYEQYF.

The rearrangement uses TRBV12-3 or TRBV12-4 and TRBJ1-1; lacking DNA, the TRBD1 call made by TCRdb goes unchecked. CDR3 length: 16 residues. The CDR3 reads CASSLAPGRRNTEAFF.

V is TRBV12-3 or TRBV12-4 and J is TRBJ2-1. CDR3 length equals 16 residues. The CDR3 sequence is CASSLALGESYNEQFF.

V gene TRBV10-3 combines with J gene TRBJ2-7; the D call of TRBD2 rests on TCRdb alone, since no DNA is present to check it. This CDR3 is 11 amino acids long. Germline CDR1 reads ENHRY; CDR2 reads SYGVKD. The CDR3 is CAISDLAEQYF.

The chain carries TRBV27 and TRBJ1-6. CDR1 is MNHEY, CDR2 SMNVEV, per germline (reference sequence). The CDR3 covers 15 residues. CDR3 sequence reads: CASRGLSSYNSPLHF.

The J gene is TRBJ2-1, the V gene TRBV14. Germline-derived CDR1 and CDR2 are SGHDN and FVKESK. This CDR3 is built from 16 residues. CDR3 residues: CASSQDFRLGNNEQFF.

The J gene is TRBJ2-7, the V gene TRBV12-3 or TRBV12-4. The CDR3 length is 13 residues. CDR3 protein: CASSLADSYEQYF.

The chain combines TRBV5-1 with TRBJ1-1; TCRdb selects TRBD1, and the lack of DNA leaves this call unchecked. CDR1 and CDR2 from the germline V gene are SGHRS and YFSETQ. The CDR3 contains 14 residues. The CDR3 sequence: CASSLVAGGTEAFF.

This chain uses TRBV18 with TRBJ2-6. The CDR3 is 16 residues long. The germline V gene has CDR1 KGHSH and CDR2 LQKENI. The CDR3 region is CASSPMVAAGANVLTF.

The chain uses TRBV5-5 and TRBJ1-5. Looked up from germline, CDR1 is SGHKS and CDR2 is YYEKEE (reference sequence). This CDR3 spans 15 amino acids. The CDR3 region is CASSLGPTSNQPQHF.

The chain combines TRBV6-1 with TRBJ1-2; TCRdb's D gene call, TRBD1, goes unchecked for lack of DNA. The CDR3 extends over 14 amino acids. Germline V CDR1 and CDR2: MNHNS, SASEGT. The chain's CDR3 is CASSSTGTGYGYTF.

The chain couples TRBV7-9 to TRBJ2-7; TCRdb's D call, TRBD1, is unchecked because there is no DNA. The CDR3 is made up of 14 amino acids. In germline, CDR1 is SEHNR, CDR2 FQNEAQ (reference sequence). This CDR3 reads CASSSSGTGPEQYF.

The chain combines TRBV5-1 with TRBJ1-5. This CDR3 contains 13 residues. Germline V gene data show CDR1 as SGHRS and CDR2 as YFSETQ. Here the CDR3 reads CASRITVDQPQHF. Supplemented by reference TRBV5-1 and TRBJ1-5, the full variable domain reads KAGVTQTPRYLIKTRGQQVTLSCSPISGHRSVSWYQQTPGQGLQFLFEYFSETQRNKGNFPGRFSGRQFSNSRSEMNVSTLELGDSALYLCASRITVDQPQHFGDGTRLSIL.

The chain is built from TRBV5-1 and TRBJ1-2; absent DNA, TCRdb's TRBD1 call cannot be checked. The CDR3 is 14 residues long. CDR1 SGHRS and CDR2 YFSETQ come from the germline V gene. CDR3 loop: CASRRLREDYGYTF.